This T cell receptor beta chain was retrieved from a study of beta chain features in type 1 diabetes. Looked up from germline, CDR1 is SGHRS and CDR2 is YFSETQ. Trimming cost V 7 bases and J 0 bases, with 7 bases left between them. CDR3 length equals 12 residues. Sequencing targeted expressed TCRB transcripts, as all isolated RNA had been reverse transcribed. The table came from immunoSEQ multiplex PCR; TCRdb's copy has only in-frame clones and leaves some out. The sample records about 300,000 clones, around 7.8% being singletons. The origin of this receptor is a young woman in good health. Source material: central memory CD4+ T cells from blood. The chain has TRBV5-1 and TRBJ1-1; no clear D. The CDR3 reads CASGNMNTEAFF. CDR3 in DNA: TGCGCCAGCGGTAATATGAACACTGAAGCTTTCTTT.